This record looks at one T cell receptor (beta chain) sequence and its context. The CDR3 contains 16 residues. The J segment lost 2 bases and the V segment lost 4 bases, leaving 6 bases of the junction unmatched. Germline CDR1 and CDR2: SGHTA and FQGNSA. This sample is part of a study of blood T cells in healthy people across ages. Primers used in a second PCR of roughly 7 to 11 cycles were a sample-barcoded 5' primer and a J-beta primer mix. TCRdb passed the 5' RACE reads through MiXCR, listing each CDR3 protein once. The table has around 1,500,000 distinct CDR3 sequences, under 30% seen once. Material for sequencing was blood. This TCR came from a woman in her thirties in good health. V is TRBV7-2 and J is TRBJ2-7, with 12 bases lining up with TRBD2. CDR3 DNA: TGTGCCAGCAGCTCCCGCCTAGCGGGAGGGCCCTACGAGCAGTACTTC. This codes for CASSSRLAGGPYEQYF.